This record covers a single T cell receptor (beta chain). TCRdb keeps only in-frame clones here, not all; method: immunoSEQ multiplex PCR. Seen here are approximately 460,000 clones, 89% observed once, and the top ten hold 0.75% to 0.9%. This sample stems from a study of blood T cell repertoires in COVID-19. The CDR3 totals 14 residues. J lost 6 bases, V lost 2 bases, and 6 bases had no gene match. Per germline, CDR1 SGHDT and CDR2 YYEEEE. The specimen was peripheral blood. This TCR derives from a man aged 18 to 29 with COVID-19, enrolled during active disease. The chain uses TRBV5-6 and TRBJ2-7, with 9 bases identical to TRBD2. The CDR3 sequence: CASSFRTSVPEQYF. CDR3 coding DNA: TGTGCCAGCAGCTTCAGGACTAGCGTTCCCGAGCAGTACTTC.